These T cell receptor beta chains were read from a single sample in a study of T cell responses to AZD1222 COVID-19 vaccine. Libraries were prepared by immunoSEQ multiplex PCR; TCRdb keeps only in-frame clonotypes and omits some of them. The sample includes some 150,000 clones, about 92% seen only once; the top ten take 3% to 4%. The sequences come from peripheral blood, collected 28 days after the second AZD1222 dose. Every receptor here comes from an adult who received the AZD1222 COVID-19 vaccine. Each CDR3 is given with its conserved first and last residue.

V	J	CDR3
TRBV7-6	TRBJ2-1	CASSLMGAGLLSSYNEQFF
TRBV19	TRBJ2-2	CASRVTGASTGELFF
TRBV3-1/TRBV3-2	TRBJ1-6	CASSVRGYNSPLHF
TRBV6-1	TRBJ1-5	CASSEGPGQPQHF
TRBV7-2	TRBJ1-5	CASSLWTGENQPQHF
TRBV27	TRBJ2-1	CASSFTASGKDEQFF
TRBV6-5	TRBJ2-2	CASTIGTTTGELFF
TRBV19	TRBJ1-3	CASSTRGQLSGNTIYF
TRBV19	TRBJ2-7	CARGLDAYEQYF
TRBV28	TRBJ1-1	CASSSIRGAGAEAFF
TRBV7-9	TRBJ1-5	CASSLRGNQPQHF
TRBV3-1/TRBV3-2	TRBJ1-5	CASSQSGGSHQPQHF
TRBV28	TRBJ1-4	CASSLYGAGSNEKLFF
TRBV5-8	TRBJ1-1	CASSFYPGNTEAFF
TRBV5-4	TRBJ1-2	CASNLQGFVSYGYTF
TRBV30	TRBJ1-3	CAWRDSGNTIYF
TRBV11-2	TRBJ2-7	CASSTRTGAEQYF
TRBV14	TRBJ1-4	CASRNWANEKLFF
TRBV5-4	TRBJ2-5	CASRRDRQETQYF
TRBV6-5	TRBJ2-7	CASSSEGGPYEQYF
TRBV6-5	TRBJ1-2	CASSKRVFNYGYTF
TRBV2	TRBJ1-6	CASSERTVNSPLHF
TRBV27	TRBJ2-5	CASRRGQGHQTQYF
TRBV7-8	TRBJ1-1	CASSLPSGQANTEAFF
TRBV29-1	TRBJ2-7	CSGYGTGSEQYF
TRBV10-2	TRBJ2-1	CASSTSGRSEQFF
TRBV5-6	TRBJ2-5	CASSQPGTSGLQETQYF
TRBV2	TRBJ2-2	CASSETPPNTGELFF
TRBV28	TRBJ2-3	CASSSYLLPREGATDTQYF
TRBV12-3/TRBV12-4	TRBJ2-5	CASGLAGQETQYF
TRBV24-1	TRBJ2-5	CATSDSQETQYF
TRBV6-5	TRBJ1-6	CASSSDRGHNSPLHF
TRBV11-3	TRBJ1-1	CASSPGGHDTEAFF
TRBV9	TRBJ2-7	CASSVGGGSSHEQYF
TRBV4-2	TRBJ1-1	CASSQDLDRSMNTEAFF
TRBV28	TRBJ1-4	CASRAPNKQGSEANEKLFF
TRBV27	TRBJ1-5	CASSPDRAYQPQHF
TRBV5-1	TRBJ2-1	CASTGGSSYNEQFF
TRBV7-2	TRBJ1-2	CASSPPQDSNYGYTF